The clone carrying this TCR beta chain was observed once. The antigen is undetermined. The CDR3 consists of 16 residues. V was pared by 4 bases and J by 4 bases, with 7 bases of the junction left unmatched. CDR1 is MNHEY, CDR2 SMNVEV, per germline (reference sequence). Method: immunoSEQ multiplex PCR; TCRdb's copy keeps in-frame clones and lacks some. Of 200,000 or so clones in the sample, 85% to 90% are singletons; the top ten hold about 6%. This entry is derived from a study of T cell responses to AZD1222 COVID-19 vaccine. Study-level results: Targets within unmutated variant regions were reportedly found for nearly half of spike-specific TCRs. CD4 TCRs linked to vaccination spanned spike, dominating at 160-218 and 743-854.

Sequences were derived from peripheral blood, sampled on day 0 of AZD1222 vaccination. This rearrangement joins TRBV27 to TRBJ1-4, with TRBD1 matching 9 bases. This TCR derives from an adult in good health. CDR3 nucleotide sequence: TGTGCCAGCAGTTCTCCACAGGGGGCCGGTAATGAAAAACTGTTTTTT. Its translation: CASSSPQGAGNEKLFF. Looking up the rest from reference TRBV27 and TRBJ1-4 gives the full variable domain: EAQVTQNPRYLITVTGKKLTVTCSQNMNHEYMSWYRQDPGLGLRQIYYSMNVEVTDKGDVPEGYKVSRKEKRNFPLILESPSPNQTSLYFCASSSPQGAGNEKLFFGSGTQLSVL.